This TCR beta chain was sequenced for a study of cytomegalovirus exposure and HLA in healthy donors. In the PCR, 60 Vbeta and 13 Jbeta primers were used. The repertoire was sequenced with immunoSEQ multiplex PCR; TCRdb's copy has only in-frame clones and lacks some. The table shows around 200,000 clones, with 70% to 75% occurring only once. The sequencing sample was made of PBMCs. The receptor was isolated from a man in his thirties or forties in good health and CMV-seropositive.

The CDR3: CASSFRPPGLDNEQFF. CDR3 sequence (DNA): TGTGCCAGCAGCTTCCGCCCACCGGGACTAGACAATGAGCAGTTCTTC. The chain combines TRBV7-2 with TRBJ2-1; 8 positions agree with TRBD2. The J segment lost 5 bases and the V segment lost 3 bases, leaving 9 bases of the junction unmatched. The CDR3 runs 16 residues. Per germline, CDR1 SGHTA and CDR2 FQGNSA. Combining the CDR3 with reference TRBV7-2 and TRBJ2-1 gives the whole variable domain GAGVSQSPSNKVTEKGKDVELRCDPISGHTALYWYRQSLGQGLEFLIYFQGNSAPDKSGLPSDRFSAERTGGSVSTLTIQRTQQEDSAVYLCASSFRPPGLDNEQFFGPGTRLTVL.